Each of the 11 T cell receptor beta chains below was sequenced from the same sample in a study of CD8 T cells in Susac syndrome. Random hexamers served to reverse transcribe roughly 0.45 to 1 ug RNA. TCRdb reprocessed the immunoSEQ multiplex PCR reads with MiXCR, giving one entry per CDR3 protein. Of roughly 140,000 distinct CDR3 sequences in the sample, around 95% were seen once. Sequenced: CD8+ T cells from PBMCs. These receptors came from a human donor with multiple sclerosis.

V is TRBV3-1 and J is TRBJ2-7; D gene uncertain. V was trimmed by 4 bases and J by 3 bases, leaving 7 bases between them. Germline V lookup: CDR1 LGHDT, CDR2 YNNKEL (reference sequence). The CDR3 length is 12 residues. CDR3 sequence: CASSPLGYEQYV. For the CDR3, the DNA is TGTGCCAGCAGCCCTTTGGGCTACGAGCAGTACGTC.

DNA for the CDR3: TGTGCCTGGAGTCCGACAGATTGGAACACTGAAGCTTTCTTT. Translation: CAWSPTDWNTEAFF. The V gene is TRBV30, the J gene TRBJ1-1; tentative D call: TRBD1 (5 bases). V was clipped by 2 bases and J by 1 base, with 11 bases between them. The CDR3 sequence is 14 residues long. The germline gives CDR1 GTSNPN, CDR2 SVGIG (reference sequence).

The V gene is TRBV4-2, the J gene TRBJ2-7; the D gene is possibly TRBD1 (6 bases). This CDR3 contains 15 residues. The germline V and J ends were trimmed by 3 bases and 2 bases, with 14 bases remaining between them. Germline CDR1 LGHNA, CDR2 YNFKEQ. In nucleotides, the CDR3 is TGTGCCAGCAGCCAGGTTCAGGGGTGGGCCTACGAGCAGTACTTC. Translated: CASSQVQGWAYEQYF.

This chain links TRBV7-9 with TRBJ2-1, with a possible D match to TRBD2 (5 bases). The CDR3 contains 14 residues. V was trimmed by 5 bases and J by 4 bases, leaving 12 bases between them. CDR1 SEHNR and CDR2 FQNEAQ come from the germline V gene (reference sequence). CDR3 in amino acids: CASSETGVYNEQFF. The CDR3 DNA reads TGTGCCAGCAGCGAGACCGGGGTTTACAATGAGCAGTTCTTC.

The chain carries TRBV27 and TRBJ2-7; TRBD1 matches at 9 bases. The CDR3 totals 13 residues. Germline V gene data show CDR1 as MNHEY and CDR2 as SMNVEV (reference sequence). The V gene end was trimmed by 11 bases and the J gene end by 7 bases; junction bases not matched to a gene: 12. CDR3 in DNA: TGTGCCTCGGGACAGGGAGCAGGTGGGGAGCAGTACTTC. Protein: CASGQGAGGEQYF.

The chain couples TRBV6-5 to TRBJ2-2; D is undetermined. Trimming cost V 6 bases and J 4 bases, with 9 bases left between them. CDR1 and CDR2 (germline): MNHEY, SVGAGI. The CDR3 runs to 13 residues. CDR3 DNA sequence: TGTGCCAGCAGCTCCTCACTCACCGGGGAGCTGTTTTTT. Translated, it gives CASSSSLTGELFF.

This chain uses TRBV6-1 with TRBJ2-1, with a tentative D call TRBD1 (5 bases). CDR1 MNHNS and CDR2 SASEGT come from the germline V gene. Trimming shortened V by 0 bases and J by 4 bases, and 13 bases separated the two germline ends. The CDR3 has 16 residues. The CDR3 bases are TGTGCCAGCAGTGAAGCGGTGAGACAGTTTTACAATGAGCAGTTCTTC. Translated, it gives CASSEAVRQFYNEQFF.

This clonotype occurred once. The gene calls are TRBV30 and TRBJ1-5, with D unresolved. Per the germline V gene, CDR1 is GTSNPN and CDR2 is SVGIG (reference sequence). V was shortened by 1 base and J by 7 bases, with 11 bases between the two germline ends. This CDR3 spans 13 amino acids. DNA for the CDR3: TGTGCCTGGAGTGAGTGGTCTGGGCAGCCCCAGCATTTT. Its protein is CAWSEWSGQPQHF.

This chain links TRBV11-1 with TRBJ2-7; no clear D. V dropped 2 bases and J dropped 1 base, with 9 bases sitting between them. CDR1 is SGHAT, CDR2 FQDESV, per germline (reference sequence). The CDR3 is 14 residues long. The DNA for the CDR3 is TGTGCCAGCAGCTTATGGTCCTCTTCCTACGAGCAGTACGTC. Protein sequence: CASSLWSSSYEQYV.

The chain recombines TRBV9 with TRBJ2-1; a weak D match, TRBD1 (6 bases). CDR1 and CDR2 from the germline V gene are SGDLS and YYNGEE. Trimming cost V 0 bases and J 2 bases, with 9 bases left between them. The CDR3 length is 15 residues. In DNA, the CDR3 is TGTGCCAGCAGCGTAGGGGACAAACCCTACAATGAGCAGTTCTTC. Translated: CASSVGDKPYNEQFF. The full variable domain, in which reference TRBV9 and TRBJ2-1 provide the parts outside the CDR3, is DSGVTQTPKHLITATGQRVTLRCSPRSGDLSVYWYQQSLDQGLQFLIQYYNGEERAKGNILERFSAQQFPDLHSELNLSSLELGDSALYFCASSVGDKPYNEQFFGPGTRLTVL.

This clonotype was picked up one time. The chain is built from TRBV30 and TRBJ1-5, with D uncertain. Looked up from germline, CDR1 is GTSNPN and CDR2 is SVGIG (reference sequence). CDR3 length equals 13 residues. The V end was cut by 4 bases, the J end by 4 bases, with 11 bases between. In DNA, the CDR3 is TGTGCCTGGACCGGTGGTGATAATCAGCCCCAGCATTTT. It encodes CAWTGGDNQPQHF.